A selection of T cell receptor beta chains follows, all from one sample in a study of cytomegalovirus exposure and HLA in healthy donors. The protocol was immunoSEQ multiplex PCR, while the TCRdb copy is restricted to in-frame clones and leaves out a portion. Among under 200,000 clones listed, just under 90% were seen once. The sequencing sample was made of PBMCs. The source of these receptors is a woman under 30 in good health and CMV-seropositive. The CDR3 runs from the conserved cysteine through the conserved F or W. A D gene is named only where the DNA matches it firmly.

>TRBV5-1|TRBJ1-1|TRBD1
CASSWGQGGTEAFF
>TRBV5-1|TRBJ2-7|TRBD2
CASSLVSGSLSEQYF
>TRBV5-6|TRBJ1-4|TRBD1
CASSLYSGGNEKLFF
>TRBV15|TRBJ2-3|TRBD2
CATSVSSGDTQYF
>TRBV19|TRBJ2-7|TRBD2
CASSGLAGVPGYEQYF
>TRBV6-1|TRBJ2-7|TRBD1
CASSEGTGGVDEQYF
>TRBV10-1|TRBJ1-1|-
CASSLYREGGTEAFF
>TRBV11-3|TRBJ2-5|-
CASSGTDLYF
>TRBV28|TRBJ2-1|TRBD1
CASRGDRKYNEQFF
>TRBV28|TRBJ1-5|-
CASVLLGQPQHF
>TRBV27|TRBJ1-1|-
CASSVWSTAEAFF
>TRBV11-3|TRBJ2-7|TRBD2
CASSSGLAGDEQYF